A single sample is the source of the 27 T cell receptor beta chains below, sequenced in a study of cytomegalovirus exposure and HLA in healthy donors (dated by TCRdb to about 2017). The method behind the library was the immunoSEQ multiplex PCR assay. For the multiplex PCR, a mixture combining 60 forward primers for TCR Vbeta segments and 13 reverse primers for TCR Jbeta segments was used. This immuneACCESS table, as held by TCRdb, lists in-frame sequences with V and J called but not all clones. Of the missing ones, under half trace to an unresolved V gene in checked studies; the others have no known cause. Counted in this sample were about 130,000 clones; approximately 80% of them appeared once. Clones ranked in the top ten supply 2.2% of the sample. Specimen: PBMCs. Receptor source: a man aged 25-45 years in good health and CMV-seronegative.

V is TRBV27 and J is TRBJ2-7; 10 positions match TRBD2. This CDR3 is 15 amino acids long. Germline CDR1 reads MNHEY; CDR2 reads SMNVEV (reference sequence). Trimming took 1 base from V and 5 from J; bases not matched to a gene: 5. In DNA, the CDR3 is TGTGCCAGCAGTTTATACAGCGGGAGGGACAACGAGCAGTACTTC. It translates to CASSLYSGRDNEQYF.

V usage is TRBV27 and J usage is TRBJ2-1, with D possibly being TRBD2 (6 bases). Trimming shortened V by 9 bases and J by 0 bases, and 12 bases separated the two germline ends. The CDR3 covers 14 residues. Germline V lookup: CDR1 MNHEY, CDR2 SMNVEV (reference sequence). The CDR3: CASGRTNSYNEQFF. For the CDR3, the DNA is TGTGCCAGTGGGCGGACTAACTCCTACAATGAGCAGTTCTTC.

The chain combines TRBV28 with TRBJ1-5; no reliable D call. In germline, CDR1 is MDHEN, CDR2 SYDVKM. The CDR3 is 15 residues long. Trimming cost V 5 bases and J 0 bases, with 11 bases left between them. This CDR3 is CASSPSGFSNQPQHF. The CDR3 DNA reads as TGTGCCAGCAGTCCTTCGGGTTTTAGCAATCAGCCCCAGCATTTT.

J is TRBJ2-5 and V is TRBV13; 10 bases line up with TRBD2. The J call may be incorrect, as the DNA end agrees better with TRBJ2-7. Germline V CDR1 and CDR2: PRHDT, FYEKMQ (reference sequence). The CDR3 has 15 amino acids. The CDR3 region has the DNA TGTGCCAGCAGATCTAGCGGGAGTACGATCTACGAGCAGTACTTC. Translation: CASRSSGSTIYEQYF.

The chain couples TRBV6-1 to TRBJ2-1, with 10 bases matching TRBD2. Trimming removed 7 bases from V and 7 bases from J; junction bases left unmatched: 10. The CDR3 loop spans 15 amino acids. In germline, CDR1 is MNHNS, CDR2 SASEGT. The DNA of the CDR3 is TGTGCCAGCAAAAGAGGACTAGCGGAGGGGAATGAGCAGTTCTTC. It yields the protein CASKRGLAEGNEQFF.

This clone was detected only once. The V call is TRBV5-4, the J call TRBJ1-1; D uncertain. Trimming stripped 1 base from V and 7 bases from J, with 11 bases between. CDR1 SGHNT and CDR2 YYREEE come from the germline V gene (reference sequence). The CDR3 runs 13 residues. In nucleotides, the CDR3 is TGTGCCAGCAGCTTGTTCTCCGGGGATGAAGCTTTCTTT. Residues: CASSLFSGDEAFF.

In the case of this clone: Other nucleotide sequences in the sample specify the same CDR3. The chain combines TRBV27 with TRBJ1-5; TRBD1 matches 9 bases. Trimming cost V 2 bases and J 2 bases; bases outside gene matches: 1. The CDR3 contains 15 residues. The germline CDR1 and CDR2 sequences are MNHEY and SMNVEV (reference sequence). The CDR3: CASSLGTGRNQPQHF. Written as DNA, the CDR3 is TGTGCCAGCAGTTTAGGGACAGGGCGCAATCAGCCCCAGCATTTT.

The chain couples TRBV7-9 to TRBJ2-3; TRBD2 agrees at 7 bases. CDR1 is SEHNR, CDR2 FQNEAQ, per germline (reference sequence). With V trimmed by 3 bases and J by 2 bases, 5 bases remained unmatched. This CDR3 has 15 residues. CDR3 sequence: CASSLGGSVTDTQYF. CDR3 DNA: TGTGCCAGCAGCTTGGGCGGGAGTGTCACAGATACGCAGTATTTT. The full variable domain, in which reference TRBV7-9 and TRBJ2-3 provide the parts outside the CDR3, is DTGVSQNPRHKITKRGQNVTFRCDPISEHNRLYWYRQTLGQGPEFLTYFQNEAQLEKSRLLSDRFSAERPKGSFSTLEIQRTEQGDSAMYLCASSLGGSVTDTQYFGPGTRLTVL.

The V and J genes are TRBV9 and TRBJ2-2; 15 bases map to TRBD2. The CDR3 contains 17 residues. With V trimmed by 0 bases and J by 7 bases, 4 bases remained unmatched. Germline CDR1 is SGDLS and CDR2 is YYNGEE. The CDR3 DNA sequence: TGTGCCAGCAGCGTAGGGGGACTAGCGGGAGGAGTCGGGGAGCTGTTTTTT. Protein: CASSVGGLAGGVGELFF.

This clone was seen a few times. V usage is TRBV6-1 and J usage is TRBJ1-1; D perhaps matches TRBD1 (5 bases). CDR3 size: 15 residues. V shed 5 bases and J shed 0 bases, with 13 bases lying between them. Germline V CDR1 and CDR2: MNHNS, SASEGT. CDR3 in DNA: TGTGCCAGCAGTAGACAGCGCTTCATGAACACTGAAGCTTTCTTT. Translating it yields CASSRQRFMNTEAFF.

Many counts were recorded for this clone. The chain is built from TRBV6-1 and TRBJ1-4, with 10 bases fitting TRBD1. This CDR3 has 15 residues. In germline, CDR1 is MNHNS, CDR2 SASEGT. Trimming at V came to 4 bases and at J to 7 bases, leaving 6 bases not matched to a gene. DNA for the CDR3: TGTGCCAGCAGTGGGGACAGGGGCCCTTTTGAAAAACTGTTTTTT. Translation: CASSGDRGPFEKLFF.

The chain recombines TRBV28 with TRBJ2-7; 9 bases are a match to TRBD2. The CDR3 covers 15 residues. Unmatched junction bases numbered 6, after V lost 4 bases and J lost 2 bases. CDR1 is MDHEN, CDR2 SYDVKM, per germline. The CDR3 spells CASSSPSGIAYEQYF. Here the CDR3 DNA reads TGTGCCAGCAGTTCACCTAGCGGGATTGCCTACGAGCAGTACTTC.

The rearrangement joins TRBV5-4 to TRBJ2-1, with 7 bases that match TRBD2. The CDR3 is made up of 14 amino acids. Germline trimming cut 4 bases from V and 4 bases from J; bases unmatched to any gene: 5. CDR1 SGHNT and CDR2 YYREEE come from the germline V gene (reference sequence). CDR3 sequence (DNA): TGTGCCAGCAGCGGAGGACTAGAGTACAATGAGCAGTTCTTC. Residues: CASSGGLEYNEQFF.

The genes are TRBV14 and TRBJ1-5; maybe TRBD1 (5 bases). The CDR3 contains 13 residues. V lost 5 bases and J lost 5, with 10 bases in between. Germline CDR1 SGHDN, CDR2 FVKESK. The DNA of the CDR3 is TGTGCCAGCAGCAGGGGATTAGATCAGCCCCAGCATTTT. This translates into CASSRGLDQPQHF.

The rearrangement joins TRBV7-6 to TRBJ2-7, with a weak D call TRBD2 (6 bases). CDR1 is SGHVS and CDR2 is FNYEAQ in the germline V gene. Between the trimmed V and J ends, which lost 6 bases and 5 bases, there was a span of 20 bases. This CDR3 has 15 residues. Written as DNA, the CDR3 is TGTGCCAGCAGTCGAAACGGGGGAGCGGACGACGAGCAGTACTTC. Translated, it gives CASSRNGGADDEQYF.

CDR3 loop: CASSTSQAGAPYEQYF. The CDR3 DNA follows: TGTGCCAGTAGTACGTCCCAGGCGGGGGCTCCCTACGAGCAGTACTTC. The chain couples TRBV19 to TRBJ2-7; D possibly corresponds to TRBD2 (7 bases). This CDR3 spans 16 amino acids. Per germline, CDR1 LNHDA and CDR2 SQIVND (reference sequence). Trimming took 4 bases from V and 2 from J, leaving 18 bases between them. Full variable domain (rest looked up from reference TRBV19 and TRBJ2-7): DGGITQSPKYLFRKEGQNVTLSCEQNLNHDAMYWYRQDPGQGLRLIYYSQIVNDFQKGDIAEGYSVSREKKESFPLTVTSAQKNPTAFYLCASSTSQAGAPYEQYFGPGTRLTVT.

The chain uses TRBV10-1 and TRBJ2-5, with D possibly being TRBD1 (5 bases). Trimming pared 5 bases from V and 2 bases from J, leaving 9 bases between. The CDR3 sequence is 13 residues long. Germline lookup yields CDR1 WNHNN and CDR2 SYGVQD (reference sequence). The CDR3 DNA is TGCGCCAGCAGTTCCCAGGGACAAGAGACCCAGTACTTC. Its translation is CASSSQGQETQYF.

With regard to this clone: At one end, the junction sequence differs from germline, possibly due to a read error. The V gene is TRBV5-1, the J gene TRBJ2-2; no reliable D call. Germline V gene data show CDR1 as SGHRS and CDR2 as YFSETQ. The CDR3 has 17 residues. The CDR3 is CASSFDGFYWNPGELFF. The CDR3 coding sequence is TGCGCCAGCAGCTTTGACGGGTTTTACTGGAACCCCGGGGAGCTGTTTTTT.

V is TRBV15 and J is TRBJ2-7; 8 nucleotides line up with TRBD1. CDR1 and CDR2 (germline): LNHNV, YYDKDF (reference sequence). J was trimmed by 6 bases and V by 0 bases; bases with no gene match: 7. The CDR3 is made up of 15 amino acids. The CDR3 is CATSRDKKQGGEQYF. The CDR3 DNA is TGTGCCACCAGCAGAGATAAGAAACAGGGGGGCGAGCAGTACTTC. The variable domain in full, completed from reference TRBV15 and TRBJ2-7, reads DAMVIQNPRYQVTQFGKPVTLSCSQTLNHNVMYWYQQKSSQAPKLLFHYYDKDFNNEADTPDNFQSRRPNTSFCFLDIRSPGLGDTAMYLCATSRDKKQGGEQYFGPGTRLTVT.

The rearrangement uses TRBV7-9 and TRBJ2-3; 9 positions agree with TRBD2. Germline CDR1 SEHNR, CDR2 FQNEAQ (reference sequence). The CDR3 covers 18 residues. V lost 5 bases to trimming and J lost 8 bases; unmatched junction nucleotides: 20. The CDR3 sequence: CASSPLSIAGVGGATQYF. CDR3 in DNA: TGTGCCAGCAGCCCACTCTCTATAGCGGGAGTCGGTGGGGCTACGCAGTATTTT.

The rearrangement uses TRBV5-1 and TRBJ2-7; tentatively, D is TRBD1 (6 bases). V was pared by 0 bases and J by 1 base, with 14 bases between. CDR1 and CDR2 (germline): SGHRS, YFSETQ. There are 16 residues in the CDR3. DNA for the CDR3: TGCGCCAGCAGCTTGGATCACAGGGTTTATTCCTACGAGCAGTACTTC. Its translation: CASSLDHRVYSYEQYF.

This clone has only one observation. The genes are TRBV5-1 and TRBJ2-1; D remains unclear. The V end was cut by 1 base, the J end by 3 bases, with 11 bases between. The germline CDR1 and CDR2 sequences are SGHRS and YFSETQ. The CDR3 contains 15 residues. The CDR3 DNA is TGCGCCAGCAGCTTGAGAGAGAGTAGCTACAATGAGCAGTTCTTC. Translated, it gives CASSLRESSYNEQFF.

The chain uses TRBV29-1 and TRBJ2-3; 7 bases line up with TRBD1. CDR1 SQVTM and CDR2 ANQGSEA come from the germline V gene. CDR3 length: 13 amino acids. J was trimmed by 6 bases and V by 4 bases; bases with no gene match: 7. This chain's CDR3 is CSVAGQAQDTQYF. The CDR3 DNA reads TGCAGCGTTGCAGGACAGGCTCAGGATACGCAGTATTTT.

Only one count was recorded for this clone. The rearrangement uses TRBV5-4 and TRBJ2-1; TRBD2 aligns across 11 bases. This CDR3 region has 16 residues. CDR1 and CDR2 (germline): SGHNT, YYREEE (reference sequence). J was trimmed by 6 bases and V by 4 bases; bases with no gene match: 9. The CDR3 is CASSPGGSGRANEQFF. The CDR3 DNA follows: TGTGCCAGCAGCCCCGGGGGTAGCGGGAGGGCCAATGAGCAGTTCTTC.

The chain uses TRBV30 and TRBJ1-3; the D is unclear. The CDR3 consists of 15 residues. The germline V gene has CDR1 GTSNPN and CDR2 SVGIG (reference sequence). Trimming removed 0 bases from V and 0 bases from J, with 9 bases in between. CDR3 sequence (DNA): TGTGCCTGGAGTGTACTGAGGGACTCTGGAAACACCATATATTTT. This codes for CAWSVLRDSGNTIYF.

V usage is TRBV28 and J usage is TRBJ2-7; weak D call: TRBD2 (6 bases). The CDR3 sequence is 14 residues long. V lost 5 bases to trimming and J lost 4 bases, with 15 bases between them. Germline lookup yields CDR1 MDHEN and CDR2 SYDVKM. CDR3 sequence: CASSPGLVLYEQYF. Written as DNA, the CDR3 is TGTGCCAGCAGTCCGGGACTGGTTTTATACGAGCAGTACTTC.

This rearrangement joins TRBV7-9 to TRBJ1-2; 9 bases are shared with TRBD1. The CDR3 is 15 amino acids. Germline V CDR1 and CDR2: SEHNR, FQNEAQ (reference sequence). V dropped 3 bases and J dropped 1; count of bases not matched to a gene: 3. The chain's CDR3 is CASSFSGQGNYGYTF. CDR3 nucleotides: TGTGCCAGCAGCTTCTCGGGACAGGGTAACTATGGCTACACCTTC.